This T cell receptor beta chain derives from a study of blood T cell repertoires in COVID-19. This clone was seen a few times. The table came from immunoSEQ multiplex PCR; TCRdb's copy has only in-frame clones and leaves some out. The top ten hold more than 25% of the sample, which has more than 10,000 clones, about nine tenths seen once. The TCR originated in a woman between 70 and 85 years old with active COVID-19. Sequences were obtained from peripheral blood.

CDR3 amino acids: CASTHSGRSSYEQYF. CDR3 nucleotides: TGTGCCAGCACCCATAGCGGGAGGAGCTCCTACGAGCAGTACTTC. J is TRBJ2-7 and V is TRBV3-1 (or the pseudogene TRBV3-2); TRBD2 aligns across 10 bases. Germline CDR1 and CDR2: LGHDT and YNNKEL (reference sequence). With V trimmed by 7 bases and J by 0 bases, 6 bases remained unmatched. The length of the CDR3 is 15 residues.